Below are 28 T cell receptor beta chains sequenced from a single sample in a study of T cell changes during pregnancy in multiple sclerosis. Method: immunoSEQ multiplex PCR; TCRdb's copy keeps in-frame clones and lacks some. The data contain more than 30,000 clones, 85% to 90% of them singletons. The sample was CD4+ T cells from peripheral blood mononuclear cells, taken before pregnancy. Receptors were obtained from a female donor with multiple sclerosis, enrolled in a pregnancy study.

In its sample, this clone was seen a few times. The chain joins TRBV6-6 to TRBJ1-1; D unresolved. The CDR3 runs 9 residues. Germline CDR1 is MNHNY and CDR2 is SVGAGI (reference sequence). V was clipped by 9 bases and J by 7 bases, with 6 bases between them. The CDR3 reads CASGREAFF. The CDR3 DNA is TGTGCCAGTGGGCGTGAAGCTTTCTTT.

The chain is built from TRBV11-2 and TRBJ2-5; 13 bases match TRBD2. The J segment lost 2 bases and the V segment lost 1 base, leaving 7 bases of the junction unmatched. CDR1 is SGHAT, CDR2 FQNNGV, per germline. The CDR3 has 18 amino acids. CDR3 nucleotide sequence: TGTGCCAGCAGCTTAGGCCGACCGGGACTAGCGGGGCAAGAGACCCAGTACTTC. It codes for CASSLGRPGLAGQETQYF. Complete variable domain (other parts from reference TRBV11-2 and TRBJ2-5): EAGVAQSPRYKIIEKRQSVAFWCNPISGHATLYWYQQILGQGPKLLIQFQNNGVVDDSQLPKDRFSAERLKGVDSTLKIQPAKLEDSAVYLCASSLGRPGLAGQETQYFGPGTRLLVL.

The chain has TRBV5-6 and TRBJ2-5; TRBD2 is a possible D gene (6 bases). The CDR3 contains 14 residues. Germline CDR1 and CDR2: SGHDT and YYEEEE. Trimming took 4 bases from V and 1 from J, leaving 11 bases between them. The DNA for the CDR3 is TGTGCCAGCAGCCCCCGGGACTTCCAAGAGACCCAGTACTTC. Translating gives CASSPRDFQETQYF.

The chain has TRBV29-1 and TRBJ2-1, with 7 bases that match TRBD1. The CDR3 sequence is 15 residues long. The V gene's germline CDR1 is SQVTM and CDR2 ANQGSEA. J gave up 3 bases and V 7 bases, and 12 bases lay outside the gene matches. The chain's CDR3 is CSARGGLRGYNEQFF. The CDR3 DNA reads as TGCAGCGCCCGAGGGGGCCTGAGGGGCTACAATGAGCAGTTCTTC.

The chain combines TRBV30 with TRBJ1-3, with D hard to call. The CDR3 covers 13 residues. In germline, CDR1 is GTSNPN, CDR2 SVGIG (reference sequence). V lost 0 bases and J 11 bases, leaving 14 bases between the germline ends. In nucleotides, the CDR3 is TGTGCCTGGAGTGTAGTTGGGAGGTCGGCCATATATTTT. Translating it yields CAWSVVGRSAIYF.

The rearrangement links TRBV10-2 to TRBJ1-5; D gene uncertain. This CDR3 is 16 amino acids long. V gave up 1 base and J gave up 1 base, with 11 bases separating them. Looked up from germline, CDR1 is WSHSY and CDR2 is SAAADI. The CDR3 region is CASSEYGGLSNQPQHF. CDR3 nucleotide sequence: TGCGCCAGCAGTGAGTATGGAGGCCTCAGCAATCAGCCCCAGCATTTT.

The rearrangement uses TRBV2 and TRBJ2-7; 7 positions agree with TRBD1. This CDR3 is 13 amino acids long. Germline trimming cut 6 bases from V and 6 bases from J; bases unmatched to any gene: 8. In germline, CDR1 is SNHLY, CDR2 FYNNEI. The CDR3 DNA reads TGTGCCAGCAGCCCTCGACAGGGCGCCGAGCAGTACTTC. It translates to CASSPRQGAEQYF.

J is TRBJ1-3 and V is TRBV6-1; a weak D match, TRBD1 (5 bases). This CDR3 is 15 amino acids long. The germline V gene has CDR1 MNHNS and CDR2 SASEGT. V was trimmed by 3 bases and J by 8 bases, leaving 17 bases between them. The CDR3 is CASSDLARDGHTIYF. DNA for the CDR3: TGTGCCAGCAGTGACCTTGCCAGGGATGGCCACACCATATATTTT.

The V gene is TRBV2, the J gene TRBJ2-5; D uncertain. CDR3 length: 15 residues. V was shortened by 1 base and J by 4 bases, with 13 bases between the two germline ends. Germline V gene lookup returns CDR1 SNHLY and CDR2 FYNNEI. CDR3 sequence: CASSEVGHSGETQYF. CDR3 sequence (DNA): TGTGCCAGCAGTGAAGTCGGCCACTCGGGAGAGACCCAGTACTTC.

This sequence joins TRBV2 and TRBJ2-4; D might be TRBD2 (6 bases). Per the germline V gene, CDR1 is SNHLY and CDR2 is FYNNEI. V was clipped by 5 bases and J by 1 base, with 12 bases between them. The CDR3 covers 15 residues. The CDR3 bases are TGTGCCAGCAGTCAGGGACTGGAGGCCAAAAACATTCAGTACTTC. It is translated as CASSQGLEAKNIQYF.

This clone was counted between two and nine times. The rearrangement links TRBV6-1 to TRBJ1-1; the D gene is possibly TRBD1 (6 bases). This CDR3 contains 21 residues. The V gene's germline CDR1 is MNHNS and CDR2 SASEGT. Trimming took 0 bases from V and 1 from J, leaving 27 bases between them. The CDR3 is CASSEAMLGLLRTAKNTEAFF. CDR3 nucleotides: TGTGCCAGCAGTGAAGCTATGCTCGGCTTATTGAGGACAGCCAAGAACACTGAAGCTTTCTTT.

The V and J genes are TRBV5-6 and TRBJ2-2; weak D call: TRBD1 (6 bases). The CDR3 extends over 16 amino acids. V was pared by 3 bases and J by 0 bases, with 12 bases between. Germline loops: CDR1 SGHDT, CDR2 YYEEEE. The CDR3 nucleotides read TGTGCCAGCAGCTCACTCAGGGGAACGAACACCGGGGAGCTGTTTTTT. Amino acid sequence: CASSSLRGTNTGELFF.

J is TRBJ2-7 and V is TRBV6-5; TRBD1 agrees at 8 bases. This CDR3 contains 14 residues. The germline V gene has CDR1 MNHEY and CDR2 SVGAGI. Losses at the gene ends were 6 bases for V and 3 bases for J; bases not matched to a gene: 7. Here the CDR3 reads CASSTDRGGYEQYF. CDR3 nucleotide sequence: TGTGCCAGCAGCACCGACAGGGGCGGCTACGAGCAGTACTTC.

This chain joins TRBV11-2 and TRBJ1-2; no firm D call. Between the trimmed V and J ends, which lost 3 bases and 7 bases, there was a span of 12 bases. Per germline, CDR1 SGHAT and CDR2 FQNNGV. The CDR3 consists of 13 residues. Written as DNA, the CDR3 is TGTGCCAGCAGCTTTACCTTTCTGGCTGGCTACACCTTC. This gives the protein CASSFTFLAGYTF.

This sequence joins TRBV25-1 and TRBJ2-5; D possibly corresponds to TRBD1 (5 bases). The CDR3 is 14 residues long. Germline lookup yields CDR1 MGHDK and CDR2 SYGVNS. V dropped 2 bases and J dropped 5 bases, with 12 bases sitting between them. In DNA, the CDR3 is TGTGCCAGCAGTGAAGGTCAAGCAGGGGAGACCCAGTACTTC. It translates to CASSEGQAGETQYF.

This chain joins TRBV2 and TRBJ2-2; no clear D gene. The germline CDR1 and CDR2 sequences are SNHLY and FYNNEI. The length of the CDR3 is 14 residues. V gave up 8 bases and J gave up 1 base, with 11 bases separating them. Written as DNA, the CDR3 is TGTGCCAGCGGTTTTTACAGGAACACCGGGGAGCTGTTTTTT. Amino acids: CASGFYRNTGELFF.

This clone was found a few times. This rearrangement joins TRBV19 to TRBJ2-7; 11 bases are a match to TRBD1. Germline lookup yields CDR1 LNHDA and CDR2 SQIVND (reference sequence). There are 14 residues in the CDR3. The J segment lost 6 bases and the V segment lost 6 bases, leaving 7 bases of the junction unmatched. DNA for the CDR3: TGTGCCAGTAGCAGCTGGACAGGGGGCGCCGAGCAGTACTTC. Translating it yields CASSSWTGGAEQYF.

V is TRBV7-2 and J is TRBJ2-3; 14 bases are a match to TRBD2. Trimming removed 3 bases from V and 6 bases from J; junction bases left unmatched: 2. The CDR3 consists of 15 residues. The germline CDR1 and CDR2 sequences are SGHTA and FQGNSA. The CDR3 spells CASSFGTSGGDTQYF. In DNA, the CDR3 is TGTGCCAGCAGCTTCGGGACTAGCGGGGGTGATACGCAGTATTTT.

The chain recombines TRBV28 with TRBJ2-5; TRBD1 is a possible D gene (5 bases). Germline lookup yields CDR1 MDHEN and CDR2 SYDVKM. V lost 7 bases and J lost 0, with 12 bases in between. The CDR3 covers 14 residues. DNA of the CDR3: TGTGCCAGCATTAAGGGGCCAAACCAAGAGACCCAGTACTTC. It is translated as CASIKGPNQETQYF. Based on the CDR3 plus reference TRBV28 and TRBJ2-5, the full variable domain is DVKVTQSSRYLVKRTGEKVFLECVQDMDHENMFWYRQDPGLGLRLIYFSYDVKMKEKGDIPEGYSVSREKKERFSLILESASTNQTSMYLCASIKGPNQETQYFGPGTRLLVL.

The chain is built from TRBV28 and TRBJ2-4, with D perhaps matching TRBD2 (5 bases). Deletions cut 6 bases from V and 4 bases from J, with 13 bases between. Germline assignment: CDR1 MDHEN and CDR2 SYDVKM. This CDR3 is built from 14 residues. The CDR3 sequence: CASRPTGVKNIQYF. DNA of the CDR3: TGTGCCAGCAGGCCAACCGGGGTAAAAAACATTCAGTACTTC.

V gene TRBV5-4 combines with J gene TRBJ2-1, with a weak D call TRBD2 (6 bases). Between the trimmed V and J ends, which lost 1 base and 8 bases, there was a span of 13 bases. This CDR3 contains 14 residues. Germline values: CDR1 SGHNT, CDR2 YYREEE (reference sequence). CDR3 in amino acids: CASSLRRGSDEQFF. DNA for the CDR3: TGTGCCAGCAGCTTGAGGCGGGGAAGCGATGAGCAGTTCTTC.

This chain uses TRBV11-2 with TRBJ1-4; 8 bases agree with TRBD1. After removal of 6 bases from V and 3 bases from J, the junction contained 3 bases not matched to a gene. This CDR3 has 14 amino acids. Germline V gives CDR1 SGHAT, CDR2 FQNNGV. This CDR3 is CASRQTGANEKLFF. In DNA, the CDR3 is TGTGCCAGCAGACAGACAGGGGCTAATGAAAAACTGTTTTTT. Full variable domain (missing parts from reference TRBV11-2 and TRBJ1-4): EAGVAQSPRYKIIEKRQSVAFWCNPISGHATLYWYQQILGQGPKLLIQFQNNGVVDDSQLPKDRFSAERLKGVDSTLKIQPAKLEDSAVYLCASRQTGANEKLFFGSGTQLSVL.

This clone was observed once. The chain is built from TRBV9 and TRBJ1-2; no reliable D call. The germline V gene encodes CDR1 SGDLS and CDR2 YYNGEE. Between the trimmed V and J ends, which lost 3 bases and 4 bases, there was a span of 13 bases. The CDR3 is 14 residues long. This chain's CDR3 is CASSARGFPYGYTF. In nucleotides, the CDR3 is TGTGCCAGCAGCGCCCGAGGGTTCCCCTATGGCTACACCTTC.

This clone was seen once. The gene calls are TRBV5-1 and TRBJ1-1; TRBD1 matches at 8 bases. J gave up 4 bases and V 0 bases, and 8 bases lay outside the gene matches. The CDR3 spans 16 residues. Germline CDR1 reads SGHRS; CDR2 reads YFSETQ. CDR3 region: CASSLDGQGGGTEAFF. The CDR3 DNA reads TGCGCCAGCAGCTTGGACGGACAGGGCGGGGGCACTGAAGCTTTCTTT.

The gene calls are TRBV30 and TRBJ1-1; D is perhaps TRBD1 (5 bases). CDR1 and CDR2 (germline): GTSNPN, SVGIG (reference sequence). This CDR3 comprises 15 residues. V was clipped by 0 bases and J by 3 bases, with 14 bases between them. The CDR3 DNA reads as TGTGCCTGGAGTGTGGGGGGGTGGGCCGACACTGAAGCTTTCTTT. Its translation: CAWSVGGWADTEAFF.

This clone was seen a handful of times. The chain is built from TRBV4-3 and TRBJ2-7, with a weak D call TRBD2 (6 bases). Trimming removed 1 base from V and 6 bases from J, with 16 bases in between. CDR1 and CDR2 from the germline V gene are LGHNA and YSLEER. CDR3 length: 15 residues. This CDR3 is CASSQGHGGGTEQYF. CDR3 nucleotide sequence: TGCGCCAGCAGCCAAGGGCACGGTGGGGGGACCGAGCAGTACTTC.

The chain has TRBV30 and TRBJ2-2, with D perhaps matching TRBD1 (6 bases). The CDR3 has 13 residues. The germline V gene encodes CDR1 GTSNPN and CDR2 SVGIG (reference sequence). V lost 0 bases, J lost 7 bases, and 9 bases lay in between. Written as DNA, the CDR3 is TGTGCCTGGAGTGTCTTAGGGGGCGGGGAGCTGTTTTTT. Its protein is CAWSVLGGGELFF.

In DNA form, the CDR3 reads TGTGCCAGCCAGGGCTTCAAATTGGGGGCTTTCTTT. Residues: CASQGFKLGAFF. This sequence joins TRBV2 and TRBJ1-1, with D perhaps TRBD1 (5 bases). Germline-derived CDR1 and CDR2 are SNHLY and FYNNEI. V was trimmed by 8 bases and J by 11 bases, leaving 18 bases between them. The CDR3 length is 12 residues. Full variable domain (missing parts from reference TRBV2 and TRBJ1-1): EPEVTQTPSHQVTQMGQEVILRCVPISNHLYFYWYRQILGQKVEFLVSFYNNEISEKSEIFDDQFSVERPDGSNFTLKIRSTKLEDSAMYFCASQGFKLGAFFGQGTRLTVV.